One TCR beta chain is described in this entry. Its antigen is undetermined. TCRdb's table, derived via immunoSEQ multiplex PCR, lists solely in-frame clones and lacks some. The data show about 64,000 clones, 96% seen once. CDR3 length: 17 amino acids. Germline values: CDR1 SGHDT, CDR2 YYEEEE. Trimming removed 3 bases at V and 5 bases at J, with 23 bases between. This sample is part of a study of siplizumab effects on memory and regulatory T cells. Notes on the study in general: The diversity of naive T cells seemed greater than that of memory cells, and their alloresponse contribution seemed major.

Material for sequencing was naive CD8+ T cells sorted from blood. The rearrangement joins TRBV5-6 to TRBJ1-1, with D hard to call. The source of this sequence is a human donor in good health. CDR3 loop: CASSYTNGGVAGTEAFF. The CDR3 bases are TGTGCCAGCAGCTACACTAACGGTGGGGTAGCCGGGACTGAAGCTTTCTTT.